The clone carrying this TCR beta chain has only a few counts. Antigen specificity is unknown. This CDR3 has 15 residues. Looked up from germline, CDR1 is MDHEN and CDR2 is SYDVKM. The V gene end was trimmed by 5 bases and the J gene end by 2 bases; junction bases not matched to a gene: 7. This sample is part of a study of T cells after yellow fever vaccination. Conversion of TCR transcripts into cDNA relied on 5'RACE template switching, which added a universal primer site and UMIs. TCRdb re-called the 5' RACE reads with MiXCR, one entry per CDR3 protein. Of some 350,000 distinct CDR3 sequences in the sample, about 4% are singletons; the top ten hold approximately 23%. Study results and caveats: Abundant bulk-derived clonotypes could contaminate FACS-sorted repertoires. The study found a weaker secondary response that peaked faster, day 5 versus 15.

This clonotype was sampled from a man younger than 30 who received the YFV17D yellow fever vaccine. The sample in question was PBMCs, obtained 5 days after the yellow fever booster vaccination. This chain links TRBV28 with TRBJ2-7, with 9 bases lining up with TRBD1. The CDR3: CASSTTGTGTYEQYV. The CDR3 DNA reads TGTGCCAGCAGTACTACCGGGACAGGGACCTACGAGCAGTACGTC.